The clone carrying this TCR beta chain was detected only once. Profiled with immunoSEQ multiplex PCR; TCRdb holds only in-frame clones, not every one. This table holds some 48,000 clones, 65% to 85% found once. The data stem from a study of blood T cell repertoires in COVID-19. The overall study: Italy, Spain and the United States were the sources of the convalescent and acute COVID-19 samples.

The ends lost 5 bases at V and 4 bases at J; junction bases unmatched: 3. CDR3 length: 15 residues. In germline, CDR1 is SGHAT, CDR2 FQNNGV. The receptor was derived from a man in his fifties or sixties with acute or convalescent COVID-19. The V call is TRBV11-2, the J call TRBJ2-1; 12 bases match TRBD2. What was sequenced was peripheral blood. CDR3 amino acids: CASSRGLAGYNEQFF. For the CDR3, the DNA is TGTGCCAGCAGCCGAGGACTAGCGGGGTACAATGAGCAGTTCTTC.